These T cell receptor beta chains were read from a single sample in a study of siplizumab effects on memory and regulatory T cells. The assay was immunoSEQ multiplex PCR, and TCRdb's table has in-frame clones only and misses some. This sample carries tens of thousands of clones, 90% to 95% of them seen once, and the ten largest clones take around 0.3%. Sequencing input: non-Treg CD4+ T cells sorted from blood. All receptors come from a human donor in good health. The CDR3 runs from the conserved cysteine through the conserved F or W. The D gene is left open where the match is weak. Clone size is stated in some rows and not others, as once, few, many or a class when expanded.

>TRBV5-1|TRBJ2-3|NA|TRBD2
TGCGCCAGCAGCCAACTCAGCGGGACTAGCACAGATACGCAGTATTTT
CASSQLSGTSTDTQYF
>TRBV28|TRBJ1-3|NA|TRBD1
TGTGCCAGCAGGGACAGGGTCGACACCATATATTTT
CASRDRVDTIYF
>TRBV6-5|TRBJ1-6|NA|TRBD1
TGTGCCAGCAGTTCCACGACAGGGGGCGGGAATTCACCCCTCCACTTT
CASSSTTGGGNSPLHF
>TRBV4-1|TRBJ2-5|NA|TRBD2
TGCGCCAGCAGCCGGGGACTAGCACAAGAGACCCAGTACTTC
CASSRGLAQETQYF
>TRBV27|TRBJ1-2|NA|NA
TGTGCCAGCAGTGTTTTGTCCCGCGGTGGCTACACCTTC
CASSVLSRGGYTF
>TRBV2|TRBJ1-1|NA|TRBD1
TGTGCCAGCAGTTCCGATTGGGGCACAGGGGGAGCTTTCTTT
CASSSDWGTGGAFF
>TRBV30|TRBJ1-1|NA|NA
TGTGCCGCACAACGGGCGGGGGGGATTGAAGCTTTCTTT
CAAQRAGGIEAFF
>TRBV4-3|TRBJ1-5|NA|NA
TGCGCCAGCAGCCAAGGTACGGGTATTCAGCCCCAGCATTTT
CASSQGTGIQPQHF
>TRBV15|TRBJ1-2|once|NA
TGTGCCACCAGCAGAGATGAGGGGGGCTACACCTTC
CATSRDEGGYTF
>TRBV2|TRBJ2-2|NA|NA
TGTGCCAGCAGCCGGGGCGAGGGGGAGCTGTTTTTT
CASSRGEGELFF
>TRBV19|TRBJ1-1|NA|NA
TGTGCCAGTAGCCAGAACACGCGGGAAGCTTTCTTT
CASSQNTREAFF
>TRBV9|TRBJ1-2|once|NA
TGTGCCAGCAGCCCCCGAGGGGTCCTCCGGGACAACTATGGCTACACCTTC
CASSPRGVLRDNYGYTF
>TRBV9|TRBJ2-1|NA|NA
TGTGCCAGCAGCGTAGCGGTCGGTAAAAACAATGAGCAGTTCTTC
CASSVAVGKNNEQFF
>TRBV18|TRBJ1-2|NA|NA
TGTGCCAGCTCACCCCCAGGCGGGAACTATGGCTACACCTTC
CASSPPGGNYGYTF
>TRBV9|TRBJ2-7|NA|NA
TGTGCCAGCAGCGTAGGGACAGAGGGGTACGAGCAGTACTTC
CASSVGTEGYEQYF
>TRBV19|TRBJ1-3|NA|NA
TGTGCCAGTGGTCTGGTCTCTGGAAACACCATATATTTT
CASGLVSGNTIYF
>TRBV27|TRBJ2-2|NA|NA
TGTGCCAGCAGTCACCGACATTTAACGAACACCGGGGAGCTGTTTTTT
CASSHRHLTNTGELFF
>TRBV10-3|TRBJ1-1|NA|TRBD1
TGTGCCATCAGGGACAGGGAAACTTCGAACACTGAAGCTTTCTTT
CAIRDRETSNTEAFF
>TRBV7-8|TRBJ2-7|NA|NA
TGTGCCACCACGCCGGGTCGGGTAGGCTACGAGCAGTACTTC
CATTPGRVGYEQYF
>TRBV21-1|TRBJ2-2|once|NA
TGTGCCAGCGGGACAGGGAACGCCGGGGAGCTGTTTTTT
CASGTGNAGELFF
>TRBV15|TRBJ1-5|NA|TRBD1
TGTGCCACCAGACCGGGACAGGGGCTGCAGCCCCAGCATTTT
CATRPGQGLQPQHF
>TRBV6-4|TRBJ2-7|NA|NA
TGTGCCAGCAGTGACCAAAGACCACCTCCCTCCTACGAGCAGTACTTC
CASSDQRPPPSYEQYF
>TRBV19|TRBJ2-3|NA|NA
TGTGCCAGTAGACTGGGAAGCACAGATACGCAGTATTTT
CASRLGSTDTQYF
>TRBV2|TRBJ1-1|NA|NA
TGTGCCAGCTCCGAAGGGGAGGGGTACACTGAAGCTTTCTTT
CASSEGEGYTEAFF
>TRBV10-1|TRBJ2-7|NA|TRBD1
TGCGCCAGCAGTGCAGGGGGCGAGCAGTACTTC
CASSAGGEQYF
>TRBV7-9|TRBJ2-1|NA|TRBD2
TGTGCCAGCAGCCGGACTAGCGGGATTTCCTACAATGAGCAGTTCTTC
CASSRTSGISYNEQFF
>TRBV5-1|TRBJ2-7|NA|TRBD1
TGCGCCAGCAGCAGGGGGCTCCCCTACGAGCAGTACTTC
CASSRGLPYEQYF
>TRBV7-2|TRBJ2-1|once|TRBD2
TGTGCCAGCAGCTTAGCTAGCGGGTTCGATGAGCAGTTCTTC
CASSLASGFDEQFF
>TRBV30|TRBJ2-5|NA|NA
TGTGCCTGGAGTGTAGGGGGGGGCGGGACTAACCAAGAGACCCAGTACTTC
CAWSVGGGGTNQETQYF
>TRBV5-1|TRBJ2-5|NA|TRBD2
TGCGCCAGCAGCTCTGGAGGGACTAGCAAGGAGACCCAGTACTTC
CASSSGGTSKETQYF
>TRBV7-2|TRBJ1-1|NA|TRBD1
TGTGCCAGCAGCCCACGGACAGGGGGGAGGACTGAAGCTTTCTTT
CASSPRTGGRTEAFF
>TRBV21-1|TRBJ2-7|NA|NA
TGTGCCAGCAGCAAATACCGCTCCTACGAGCAGTACTTC
CASSKYRSYEQYF
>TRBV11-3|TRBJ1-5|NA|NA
TGTGCCAGCAGCTTAGGAAGAAGTGATAGCAATCAGCCCCAGCATTTT
CASSLGRSDSNQPQHF
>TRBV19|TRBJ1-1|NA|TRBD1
TGTGCCAGTAGTTCCCGACAGGGGGCGGTTGAAGCTTTCTTT
CASSSRQGAVEAFF
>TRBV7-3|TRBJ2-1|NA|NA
TGTGCCAGCAGCTCCCGGACTCTCCCGATGGGTCGGGATGAGCAGTTCTTC
CASSSRTLPMGRDEQFF
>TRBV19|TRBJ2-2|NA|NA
TGTGCCAGTATGGGTCAGGCGGCGCGTGACACCGGGGAGCTGTTTTTT
CASMGQAARDTGELFF
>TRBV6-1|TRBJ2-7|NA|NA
TGTGCCAGCAATCCGAAGGGTTCTACCTACGAGCAGTACTTC
CASNPKGSTYEQYF
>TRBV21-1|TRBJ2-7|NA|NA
TGTGCCAGCAGCAAAGGTGGGGGCAGAAAAACCAACTCCTACGAGCAGTACTTC
CASSKGGGRKTNSYEQYF
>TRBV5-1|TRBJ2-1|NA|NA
TGCGCCAGCAGCGACCAGACAGATGAGCAGTTCTTC
CASSDQTDEQFF
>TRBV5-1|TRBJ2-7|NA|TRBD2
TGCGCCAGCAGCTACGCCGGGGGAGGGGTCACCTACGAGCAGTACTTC
CASSYAGGGVTYEQYF
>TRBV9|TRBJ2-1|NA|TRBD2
TGTGCCAGCAGCGCGCCATTTAGCGGGAGGGCCCCCGGGGAGCAGTTCTTC
CASSAPFSGRAPGEQFF
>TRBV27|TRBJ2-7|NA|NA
TGTGCCAGCAGCCCGACAGGCGGTACCTACGAGCAGTACTTC
CASSPTGGTYEQYF
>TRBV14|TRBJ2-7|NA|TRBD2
TGTGCCAGCAGCCAAGATCGGGTATTGGGGCGGGAGTATAACTACGAGCAGTACTTC
CASSQDRVLGREYNYEQYF